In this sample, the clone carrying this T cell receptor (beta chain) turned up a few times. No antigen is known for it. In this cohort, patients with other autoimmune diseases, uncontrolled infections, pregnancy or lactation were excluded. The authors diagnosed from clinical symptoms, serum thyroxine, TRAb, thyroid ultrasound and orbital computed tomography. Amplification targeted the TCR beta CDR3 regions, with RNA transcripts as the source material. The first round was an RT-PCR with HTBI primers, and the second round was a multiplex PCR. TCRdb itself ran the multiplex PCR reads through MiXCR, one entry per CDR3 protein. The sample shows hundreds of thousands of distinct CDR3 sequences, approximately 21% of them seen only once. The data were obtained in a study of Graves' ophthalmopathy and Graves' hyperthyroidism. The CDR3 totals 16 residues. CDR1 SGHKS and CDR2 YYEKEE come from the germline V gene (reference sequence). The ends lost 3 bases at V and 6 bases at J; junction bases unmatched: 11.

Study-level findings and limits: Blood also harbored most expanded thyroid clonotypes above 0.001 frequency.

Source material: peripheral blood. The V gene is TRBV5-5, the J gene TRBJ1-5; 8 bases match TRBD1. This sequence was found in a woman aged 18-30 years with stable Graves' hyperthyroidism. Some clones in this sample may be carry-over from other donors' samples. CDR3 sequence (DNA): TGTGCCAGCAGCTACACTTGGACAGGGTGGGGTCAGCCCCAGCATTTT. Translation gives CASSYTWTGWGQPQHF.